Below, one T cell receptor beta chain is given with its context. TCRdb fed the RACE reads into MiXCR, producing one record per CDR3 protein. Here the sample spans 60,000 to 80,000 distinct CDR3 sequences, about 31% being singletons. This record belongs to a study of human T cells and chemical hapten exposure. Germline CDR1 is SGDLS and CDR2 is YYNGEE. V dropped 0 bases and J dropped 2 bases, with 13 bases sitting between them. This CDR3 is built from 16 residues. Time point given: patch test 1, 2 weeks after DPC sensitization. Treatment denoted: therapeutic diphenylcyclopropenone sensitization with weekly scalp DPC.

This TCR came from a middle-aged man with alopecia areata. Some clones in this sample may be carry-over from other donors' samples. Sequenced material: whole blood, taken in connection with sensitization to the hapten diphenylcyclopropenone (DPC). The chain uses TRBV9 and TRBJ2-3; D may be TRBD2 (5 bases). CDR3 sequence reads: CASSVGPSSITDTQYF. CDR3 DNA: TGTGCCAGCAGCGTAGGTCCTAGCAGCATCACAGATACGCAGTATTTT.